The 2 T cell receptor beta chains below come from one sample, sequenced in a study of blood T cell repertoires in COVID-19. Using immunoSEQ multiplex PCR, the repertoire was profiled, and TCRdb retains in-frame clones only, with some absent. The table records a few hundred thousand clones, approximately 80% of them present only once. Sequencing was performed on peripheral blood. Receptor source: a woman between 50 and 59 years old with acute or convalescent COVID-19.

The chain carries TRBV30 and TRBJ1-2; the match to TRBD1 covers 8 bases. The ends lost 2 bases at V and 2 bases at J; junction bases unmatched: 4. The CDR3 covers 14 residues. Germline V gene sequence: CDR1 GTSNPN, CDR2 SVGIG (reference sequence). The CDR3 protein is CAWSRTGRNYGYTF. The CDR3 bases are TGTGCCTGGAGTCGGACAGGGAGGAACTATGGCTACACCTTC. The whole variable domain, remainder taken from reference TRBV30 and TRBJ1-2, is SQTIHQWPATLVQPVGSPLSLECTVEGTSNPNLYWYRQAAGRGLQLLFYSVGIGQISSEVPQNLSASRPQDRQFILSSKKLLLSDSGFYLCAWSRTGRNYGYTFGSGTRLTVV.

The chain recombines TRBV6-5 with TRBJ1-4; 7 bases line up with TRBD1. There are 15 residues in the CDR3. CDR1 MNHEY and CDR2 SVGAGI come from the germline V gene. V trimming: 7 bases; J trimming: 8 bases; junction bases outside the gene matches: 13. In nucleotides, the CDR3 is TGTGCCAGCACTAGAATAACAGGGGTAGGGGAAAAACTGTTTTTT. Its translation is CASTRITGVGEKLFF.